Presented here are 25 T cell receptor beta chains from one specimen sequenced in a study of cytomegalovirus exposure and HLA in healthy donors. Produced via immunoSEQ multiplex PCR; TCRdb's table is partial and in-frame only. The sample has roughly 300,000 clones, approximately 88% seen once. The sequencing sample was made of PBMCs. All receptors derive from a woman aged 18-30 years in good health and CMV-seronegative.

J is TRBJ2-7 and V is TRBV2; 10 bases are a match to TRBD1. Looked up from germline, CDR1 is SNHLY and CDR2 is FYNNEI. J lost 5 bases, V lost 4 bases, and 17 bases had no gene match. The CDR3 extends over 18 amino acids. This chain's CDR3 is CASSVGTWDRGGADEQYF. The DNA for the CDR3 is TGTGCCAGCAGTGTGGGGACCTGGGACAGGGGTGGGGCTGACGAGCAGTACTTC.

The chain links TRBV27 to TRBJ2-1; D is uncertain. The CDR3 is 12 residues long. Germline V gene data show CDR1 as MNHEY and CDR2 as SMNVEV (reference sequence). V lost 2 bases to trimming and J lost 5 bases, with 4 bases between them. CDR3 DNA sequence: TGTGCCAGCAGTTTAACTAACAATGAGCAGTTCTTC. Translated, it gives CASSLTNNEQFF.

The genes are TRBV13 and TRBJ1-1; 7 bases match TRBD1. Germline V gene sequence: CDR1 PRHDT, CDR2 FYEKMQ (reference sequence). The CDR3 is made up of 14 amino acids. V was pared by 4 bases and J by 4 bases, with 6 bases of the junction left unmatched. The CDR3 region is CASSSRQGFTEAFF. CDR3 in DNA: TGTGCCAGCAGCTCAAGACAGGGTTTCACTGAAGCTTTCTTT. Drawing the rest from reference TRBV13 and TRBJ1-1, the complete variable domain is AAGVIQSPRHLIKEKRETATLKCYPIPRHDTVYWYQQGPGQDPQFLISFYEKMQSDKGSIPDRFSAQQFSDYHSELNMSSLELGDSALYFCASSSRQGFTEAFFGQGTRLTVV.

V and J are TRBV19 and TRBJ1-6, with 7 nucleotides matching TRBD1. The CDR3 sequence is 15 residues long. Germline CDR1 reads LNHDA; CDR2 reads SQIVND (reference sequence). Losses at the gene ends were 6 bases for V and 4 bases for J; bases not matched to a gene: 6. The CDR3 DNA sequence: TGTGCCAGTAGGTACCAACAGGGGTATAATTCACCCCTCCACTTT. Its translation is CASRYQQGYNSPLHF.

The sample holds one count of this clone. The chain links TRBV7-2 to TRBJ2-7; 12 bases map to TRBD2. The junction had 13 bases not matched to a gene; V was cut back by 2 bases and J by 5 bases. Germline values: CDR1 SGHTA, CDR2 FQGNSA. This CDR3 spans 18 amino acids. The CDR3 nucleotides read TGTGCCAGCAGCTTACGCCTAGCGGGAGGGCCTGGGGGGAACGAGCAGTACTTC. It translates to CASSLRLAGGPGGNEQYF.

The chain joins TRBV6-1 to TRBJ2-7; no firm D call. V shed 6 bases and J shed 1 base, with 10 bases lying between them. The CDR3 loop spans 13 amino acids. Looked up from germline, CDR1 is MNHNS and CDR2 is SASEGT. CDR3 region: CASRRGQSYEQYF. The CDR3 bases are TGTGCCAGCAGGCGTGGGCAGTCCTACGAGCAGTACTTC.

A single count supports this clone. The chain couples TRBV2 to TRBJ2-3; 7 bases agree with TRBD2. This CDR3 has 17 amino acids. The germline V gene has CDR1 SNHLY and CDR2 FYNNEI. The V segment lost 7 bases and the J segment 7 bases; nucleotides outside the gene matches: 20. The CDR3 nucleotides are TGTGCCAGCACCGAGGGCGTACGGCGGGAGAATTCACATACGCAGTATTTT. Amino acid sequence: CASTEGVRRENSHTQYF.

This chain connects TRBV9 to TRBJ2-2; D is undetermined. Germline CDR1 is SGDLS and CDR2 is YYNGEE. This CDR3 is built from 14 residues. Trimming removed 0 bases from V and 7 bases from J, with 10 bases in between. CDR3 sequence: CASSVGSSVGELFF. As DNA, the CDR3 is TGTGCCAGCAGCGTAGGTAGTTCGGTCGGGGAGCTGTTTTTT.

The chain has TRBV6-5 and TRBJ2-1; TRBD2 agrees at 9 bases. V was clipped by 5 bases and J by 4 bases; unmatched bases: 6. CDR3 length: 15 residues. From germline, CDR1 is MNHEY and CDR2 SVGAGI. The CDR3: CASSHSGRVYNEQFF. DNA for the CDR3: TGTGCCAGCAGTCATAGCGGGAGAGTGTACAATGAGCAGTTCTTC.

CDR3 bases: TGTGCCAGCTCACCCCGACTAGACCCTCAAGCTGGGCAATATGAGCAGTTCTTC. This gives the protein CASSPRLDPQAGQYEQFF. The rearrangement joins TRBV18 to TRBJ2-1, with a weak D call TRBD2 (6 bases). The germline V gene has CDR1 KGHSH and CDR2 LQKENI. The CDR3 spans 18 residues. Trimming cost V 3 bases and J 8 bases, with 26 bases left between them. The full variable domain, its missing parts supplied by reference TRBV18 and TRBJ2-1, is NAGVMQNPRHLVRRRGQEARLRCSPMKGHSHVYWYRQLPEEGLKFMVYLQKENIIDESGMPKERFSAEFPKEGPSILRIQQVVRGDSAAYFCASSPRLDPQAGQYEQFFGPGTRLTVL.

CDR3: CASSSGSPGNIQYF. In DNA form, the CDR3 reads TGTGCCAGCAGCTCCGGGAGCCCCGGGAACATTCAGTACTTC. This sequence joins TRBV7-9 and TRBJ2-4, with D possibly being TRBD2 (6 bases). The germline CDR1 and CDR2 sequences are SEHNR and FQNEAQ (reference sequence). The CDR3 has 14 amino acids. Trimming pared 4 bases from V and 7 bases from J, leaving 14 bases between.

V gene TRBV5-1 combines with J gene TRBJ2-3, with 10 bases fitting TRBD1. Germline assignment: CDR1 SGHRS and CDR2 YFSETQ. The CDR3 has 16 residues. J was trimmed by 2 bases and V by 4 bases; bases with no gene match: 7. The CDR3 DNA follows: TGCGCCAGCAGCCGATGGACAGGGGGTATCACAGATACGCAGTATTTT. It specifies CASSRWTGGITDTQYF.

The gene calls are TRBV15 and TRBJ1-3; unclear D gene. The CDR3 is 17 amino acids. Germline values: CDR1 LNHNV, CDR2 YYDKDF (reference sequence). Trimming took off 0 bases at V and 0 bases at J, with 12 bases between the two ends. The CDR3 reads CATSRDGRFYSGNTIYF. For the CDR3, the DNA is TGTGCCACCAGCAGAGACGGTCGTTTTTACTCTGGAAACACCATATATTTT.

The rearrangement uses TRBV14 and TRBJ2-5; no definite D call. V gave up 1 base and J gave up 7 bases, with 4 bases separating them. Looked up from germline, CDR1 is SGHDN and CDR2 is FVKESK. This CDR3 contains 11 residues. Here the CDR3 DNA reads TGTGCCAGCAGCCAAGCGGTGACCCAGTACTTC. This encodes CASSQAVTQYF.

This clone has a single count. The chain links TRBV19 to TRBJ2-7, with TRBD2 matching 14 bases. The CDR3 has 14 amino acids. Germline V gene lookup returns CDR1 LNHDA and CDR2 SQIVND (reference sequence). The V segment lost 8 bases and the J segment 5 bases; nucleotides outside the gene matches: 5. CDR3 sequence: CASGTSGRIDEQYF. As DNA, the CDR3 is TGTGCCAGTGGGACTAGCGGGAGAATCGACGAGCAGTACTTC.

The chain carries TRBV6-5 and TRBJ2-1; 9 nucleotides match TRBD2. Germline trimming cut 5 bases from V and 1 base from J; bases unmatched to any gene: 3. From germline, CDR1 is MNHEY and CDR2 SVGAGI. The CDR3 runs 15 residues. The CDR3 nucleotides read TGTGCCAGCAGTGCGGGACTAGCTTCCTACAATGAGCAGTTCTTC. Its translation: CASSAGLASYNEQFF.

This sequence joins TRBV6-5 and TRBJ1-1, with TRBD1 matching over 8 bases. J gave up 1 base and V 6 bases, and 4 bases lay outside the gene matches. The germline V gene has CDR1 MNHEY and CDR2 SVGAGI. The CDR3 has 14 amino acids. CDR3 nucleotides: TGTGCCAGCAGCCCAGGGGGCTGGAACACTGAAGCTTTCTTT. It translates to CASSPGGWNTEAFF.

The V gene is TRBV27, the J gene TRBJ2-5; weak D call: TRBD1 (6 bases). The J call is in doubt because the DNA end fits TRBJ2-7 better. This CDR3 has 15 amino acids. Germline values: CDR1 MNHEY, CDR2 SMNVEV (reference sequence). The CDR3 is CASRYEGGVGVEQYF. The CDR3 coding sequence is TGTGCCAGCAGATACGAAGGGGGAGTAGGGGTCGAGCAGTACTTC.

The chain uses TRBV4-3 and TRBJ2-3; D gene unclear. Germline CDR1 is LGHNA and CDR2 is YSLEER. V was shortened by 1 base and J by 4 bases, with 3 bases between the two germline ends. This CDR3 is built from 12 residues. In DNA, the CDR3 is TGCGCCAGCAGCCAAGCAGCAGATACGCAGTATTTT. It specifies CASSQAADTQYF.

This rearrangement joins TRBV4-2 to TRBJ1-2; TRBD1 might be the D (5 bases). The CDR3 has 14 residues. Trimming left V 1 base short and J 8 bases short, with 14 bases between. Germline V gene sequence: CDR1 LGHNA, CDR2 YNFKEQ. The CDR3 protein is CASSQGPGSGGYTF. The CDR3 region has the DNA TGTGCCAGCAGCCAAGGTCCAGGGTCCGGAGGCTACACCTTC.

The chain joins TRBV21-1 to TRBJ1-5; the table's D call, TRBD1, has no DNA check behind it. TRBV21-1 is recorded as a pseudogene. This CDR3 spans 13 amino acids. As DNA, the CDR3 is TGTGCCAGCAGCGTCGCCCACCAGGGGCCCCAGCATTTT. Protein: CASSVAHQGPQHF.

The chain carries TRBV6-1 and TRBJ1-5; D not resolved. Germline V gives CDR1 MNHNS, CDR2 SASEGT. V was clipped by 6 bases and J by 3 bases, with 15 bases between them. CDR3 size: 15 residues. The CDR3 nucleotides are TGTGCCAGCAGCGCCGTCGGCAGCGCCAATCAGCCCCAGCATTTT. The encoded protein is CASSAVGSANQPQHF.

This chain uses TRBV5-1 with TRBJ2-1, with TRBD2 as a possible D gene (6 bases). The V end was cut by 7 bases, the J end by 8 bases, with 10 bases between. Germline V gives CDR1 SGHRS, CDR2 YFSETQ. CDR3 size: 11 residues. The CDR3 is CASQKRDEQFF. CDR3 in DNA: TGCGCCAGCCAGAAGCGGGATGAGCAGTTCTTC.

Remarks on this clone: A read error may produce the germline difference seen at one junction end. The chain employs TRBV15 and TRBJ2-7; possibly TRBD1 for D (6 bases). CDR3 size: 14 residues. The germline V gene has CDR1 LNHNV and CDR2 YYDKDF (reference sequence). CDR3: CATSRDRGDKAEGF. DNA for the CDR3: TGTGCCACCAGCAGAGATAGAGGGGACAAGGCCGAAGGCTTC.

The CDR3 region is CASSPRDRGQETQYF. CDR3 coding DNA: TGCGCCAGCAGCCCTCGGGACAGGGGACAAGAGACCCAGTACTTC. This chain links TRBV4-1 with TRBJ2-5, with TRBD1 identical over 10 bases. The CDR3 covers 15 residues. Germline V gives CDR1 MGHRA, CDR2 YSYEKL. The trim removed 4 bases at V and 2 bases at J, leaving 4 bases unmatched.